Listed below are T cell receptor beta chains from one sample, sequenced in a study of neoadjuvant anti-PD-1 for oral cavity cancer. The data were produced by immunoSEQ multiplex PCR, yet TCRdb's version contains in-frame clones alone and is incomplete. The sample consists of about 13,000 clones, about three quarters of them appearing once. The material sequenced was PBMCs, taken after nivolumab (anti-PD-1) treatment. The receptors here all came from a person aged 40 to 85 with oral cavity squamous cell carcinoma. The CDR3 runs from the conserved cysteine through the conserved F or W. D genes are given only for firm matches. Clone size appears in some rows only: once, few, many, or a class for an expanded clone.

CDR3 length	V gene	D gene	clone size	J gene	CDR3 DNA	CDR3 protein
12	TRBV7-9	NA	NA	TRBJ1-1	TGTGCCAGCAGTGGGACCGCCACTGAAGCTTTCTTT	CASSGTATEAFF
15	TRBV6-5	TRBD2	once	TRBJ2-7	TGTGCCAGCAGTTGGACTAGCGAAACCTCCTACGAGCAGTACTTC	CASSWTSETSYEQYF
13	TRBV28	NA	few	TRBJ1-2	TGTGCCAGCAGTAAGGACAGTCTTTATGGCTACACCTTC	CASSKDSLYGYTF
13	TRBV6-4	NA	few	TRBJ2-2	TGTGCCAGCAGTGTGAGTGTTTCCGGGGAGCTGTTTTTT	CASSVSVSGELFF
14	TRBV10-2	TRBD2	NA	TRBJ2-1	TGCGCCAGCGGAAAGCGGGGGGGGTCAAATGAGCAGTTCTTC	CASGKRGGSNEQFF
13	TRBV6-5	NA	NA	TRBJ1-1	TGTGCCAGCATTCACTCCAGGGAAACTGAAGCTTTCTTT	CASIHSRETEAFF
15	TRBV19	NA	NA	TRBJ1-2	TGTGCCAGTAGTATGCGGTCCGCTAACGACTATGGCTACACCTTC	CASSMRSANDYGYTF
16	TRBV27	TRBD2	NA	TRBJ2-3	TGTGCCAGCATCAGACTAGCGGGAGCGGGCACAGATACGCAGTATTTT	CASIRLAGAGTDTQYF
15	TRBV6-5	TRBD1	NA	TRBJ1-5	TGTGCCAGCAGTGTCTCCCGGACAGGGAATCAGCCCCAGCATTTT	CASSVSRTGNQPQHF
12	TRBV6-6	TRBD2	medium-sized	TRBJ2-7	TGTGCCAGCAGACTAGCGGCTTACGAGCAGTACTTC	CASRLAAYEQYF
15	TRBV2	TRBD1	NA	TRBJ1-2	TGTGCCAGCACTGTACAGGGGGCTTTTAACTATGGCTACACCTTC	CASTVQGAFNYGYTF
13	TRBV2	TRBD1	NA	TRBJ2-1	TGTGCCAGCAGAGGAGACAGGGTCAATGAGCAGTTCTTC	CASRGDRVNEQFF
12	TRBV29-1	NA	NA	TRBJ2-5	TGCAGCGTTGAAATGAGTTCCGAGACCCAGTACTTC	CSVEMSSETQYF
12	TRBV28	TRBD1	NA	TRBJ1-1	TGTGCCAGCAGTTGGGGACAGGCAGAAGCTTTCTTT	CASSWGQAEAFF
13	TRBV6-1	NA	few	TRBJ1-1	TGTGCCAGCCTTTGGTCCCTGAACACTGAAGCTTTCTTT	CASLWSLNTEAFF
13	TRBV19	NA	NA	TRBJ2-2	TGTGCCAGTAGCGACAGAGACACCGGGGAGCTGTTTTTT	CASSDRDTGELFF
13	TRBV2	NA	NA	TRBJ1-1	TGTGCCAGTCGGGGGGGCCGGGGGACTGAAGCTTTCTTT	CASRGGRGTEAFF
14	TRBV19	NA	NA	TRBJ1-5	TGTGCCAGTAAAATTGGACGGGACAATCAGCCCCAGCATTTT	CASKIGRDNQPQHF
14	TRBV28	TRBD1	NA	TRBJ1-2	TGTGCCAGCAGGGAAGGACAGGGCTACTATGGCTACACCTTC	CASREGQGYYGYTF
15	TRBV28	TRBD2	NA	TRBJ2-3	TGTGCCACCCGACGCCCACTGGTAGCGGGAGATACGCAGTATTTT	CATRRPLVAGDTQYF
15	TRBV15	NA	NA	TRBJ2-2	TGTGCCACCAGCAGTGGAGCGGGTATCACCGGGGAGCTGTTTTTT	CATSSGAGITGELFF
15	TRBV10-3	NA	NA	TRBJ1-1	TGTGCCATCAGTGAGTCGAGGAACGGGGACACTGAAGCTTTCTTT	CAISESRNGDTEAFF
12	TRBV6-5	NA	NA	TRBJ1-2	TGTGCCACAACTCGGGGTGACTATGGCTACACCTTC	CATTRGDYGYTF
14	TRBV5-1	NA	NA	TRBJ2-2	TGCGCCAGCAGCTTCGGGGGCAAAACCGGGGAGCTGTTTTTT	CASSFGGKTGELFF
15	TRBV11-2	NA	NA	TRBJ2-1	TGTGCCAGCAGTCCCCTAGCGCAGCCCTACAATGAGCAGTTCTTC	CASSPLAQPYNEQFF
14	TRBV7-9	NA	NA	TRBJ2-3	TGTGCCACCCTTCCCGACCTCCGCACAGATACGCAGTATTTT	CATLPDLRTDTQYF
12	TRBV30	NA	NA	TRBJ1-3	TGTGCCTGCCTGACCTCTGGAAACACCATATATTTT	CACLTSGNTIYF
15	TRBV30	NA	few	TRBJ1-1	TGTGCCTGTCGGTACAGGAGACCTATGAACACTGAAGCTTTCTTT	CACRYRRPMNTEAFF
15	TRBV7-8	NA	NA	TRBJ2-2	TGTGCCAGCAGGGCAGGGGGGGTCAACACCGGGGAGCTGTTTTTT	CASRAGGVNTGELFF
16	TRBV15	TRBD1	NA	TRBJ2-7	TGTGCCACCAGCGGGGACAGCCTTAGGGGCTCCTACGAGCAGTACTTC	CATSGDSLRGSYEQYF
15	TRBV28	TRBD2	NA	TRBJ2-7	TGTGCCAGCAGTTCGGCGGGAGGGGGGAGGACCGAGCAGTACTTC	CASSSAGGGRTEQYF
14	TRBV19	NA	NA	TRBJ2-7	TGTGCCAGTAGTATCAGTTCGGGAACGGGCGAGCAGTACTTC	CASSISSGTGEQYF
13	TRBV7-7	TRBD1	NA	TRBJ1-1	TGTGCTAGCAGCGCCACAGGGGAAGGTGAAGCTTTCTTT	CASSATGEGEAFF
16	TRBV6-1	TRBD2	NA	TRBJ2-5	TGTGCCAGCAGTGAAGAGCGGGAGAGCCTCCAAGAGACCCAGTACTTC	CASSEERESLQETQYF
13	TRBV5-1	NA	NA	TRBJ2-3	TGCGCCAGCATGCTGGACAACACAGATACGCAGTATTTT	CASMLDNTDTQYF
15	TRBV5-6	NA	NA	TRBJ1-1	TGTGCCAGCAGCCCCTCTGGAGGACAGAACCGTGAAGCTTTCTTT	CASSPSGGQNREAFF
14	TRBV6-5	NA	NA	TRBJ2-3	TGTGCCAGCAGTTACCAGGCAAGATCAGATACGCAGTATTTT	CASSYQARSDTQYF
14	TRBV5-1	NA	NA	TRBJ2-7	TGCGCCAGCAGCCCCGACTCGACCTTGGACGAGCAGTACTTC	CASSPDSTLDEQYF
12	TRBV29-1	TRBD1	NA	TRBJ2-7	TGCAGCGTCAACAGGGGCATGGAAGAGCAGTACTTC	CSVNRGMEEQYF
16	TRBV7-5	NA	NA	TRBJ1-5	TGTGCCACCTACCTTCCGACAGCTGATAGCAATCAGCCCCAGCATTTT	CATYLPTADSNQPQHF
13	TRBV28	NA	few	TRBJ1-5	TGTGCCAGCAGTCGAACAGGGAATCAGCCCCAGCATTTT	CASSRTGNQPQHF
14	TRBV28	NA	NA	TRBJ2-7	TGTGCCAGCATTCCCCAGGGGGGCGGGTACGAGCAGTACTTC	CASIPQGGGYEQYF